The present TCR beta chain was sequenced within a study of OX40 agonist ivuxolimab in advanced cancers. General study results and limits: Averaged across samples, CD8+ T cells carried more expanded clones than CD4+ did.

Some clones are missing from TCRdb's copy, which holds only in-frame ones; the method was immunoSEQ multiplex PCR. The sample contains under 50,000 clones, about 80% of which appear only once. Germline V gene data show CDR1 as MNHEY and CDR2 as SVGAGI. The J segment lost 3 bases and the V segment lost 0 bases, leaving 2 bases of the junction unmatched. CDR3 length: 14 residues. Concerning this clone itself: What it binds is not known. Other DNA sequences from this sample encode an identical CDR3 as well.

The sample in question was CD4+ or CD8+ T cells sorted from blood, obtained in a trial of the OX40 agonist ivuxolimab. This chain joins TRBV6-5 and TRBJ2-7, with TRBD2 matching 7 bases. The clonotype was recovered from an adult with an advanced solid tumor such as melanoma, head and neck, liver or kidney cancer. The CDR3 spells CASSYSSGGYEQYF. The CDR3 bases are TGTGCCAGCAGTTACTCCTCGGGAGGCTACGAGCAGTACTTC.